The 25 T cell receptor beta chains below were found in one sample sequenced in a study of human T cells and chemical hapten exposure. Documented time point: patch test 1, 2 weeks after DPC sensitization. Noted treatment: therapeutic diphenylcyclopropenone sensitization with weekly scalp DPC. Extraction yielded total RNA from whole blood (unfractionated). TCRdb independently ran MiXCR on the RACE reads; one entry per CDR3 protein. The table shows under 60,000 distinct CDR3 sequences, with approximately 11% occurring only once. Here the sequenced sample was whole blood, taken in connection with sensitization to the hapten diphenylcyclopropenone (DPC). Every receptor here comes from a woman aged 40 to 49 with alopecia areata. Some clones in this sample may be carry-over from other donors' samples.

This clonotype was detected ten times or more. The chain combines TRBV3-1 with TRBJ2-2; D gene unclear. The CDR3 runs 16 residues. Trimming removed 1 base from V and 1 base from J, with 10 bases in between. The germline gives CDR1 LGHDT, CDR2 YNNKEL (reference sequence). In nucleotides, the CDR3 is TGTGCCAGCAGCCAAGGAGGTGGGGAGAACACCGGGGAGCTGTTTTTT. Its protein product is CASSQGGGENTGELFF.

This clonotype occurred many times. The chain is built from TRBV19 and TRBJ2-1; TRBD2 matches 7 bases. V lost 3 bases, J lost 0 bases, and 2 bases stayed unmatched. The CDR3 loop spans 15 amino acids. Germline V gene sequence: CDR1 LNHDA, CDR2 SQIVND (reference sequence). The CDR3 DNA reads as TGTGCCAGTAGTATCACTAGCGTCTCCTACAATGAGCAGTTCTTC. Translated: CASSITSVSYNEQFF.

This clonotype was found many times. The chain employs TRBV12-3 or TRBV12-4 and TRBJ2-6; D gene uncertain. The V end lost 7 bases, the J end lost 0 bases, and 4 bases lay between the germline ends. This CDR3 has 13 amino acids. CDR3 sequence reads: CASTLSGANVLTF. The CDR3 DNA reads as TGTGCCAGCACCCTCTCTGGGGCCAACGTCCTGACTTTC.

This clonotype was found many times. The V call is TRBV7-9, the J call TRBJ1-4; 7 positions agree with TRBD1. This CDR3 is 14 amino acids long. Looked up from germline, CDR1 is SEHNR and CDR2 is FQNEAQ (reference sequence). With 5 bases clipped from V and 8 bases from J, the junction kept 8 bases outside the gene matches. Here the CDR3 DNA reads TGTGCCAGCAGCGCAAGGGGGCTTGGGGAAAAACTGTTTTTT. This codes for CASSARGLGEKLFF.

The table lists this clonotype with many counts. The V and J genes are TRBV7-6 and TRBJ1-2; 7 bases are a match to TRBD1. In germline, CDR1 is SGHVS, CDR2 FNYEAQ. The CDR3 is 14 amino acids. Trimming removed 4 bases from V and 11 bases from J; junction bases left unmatched: 13. The CDR3 DNA is TGTGCCAGCAGCTCGGAACTGGACAGGTCGGGTTACACCTTC. Translation: CASSSELDRSGYTF.

Ten or more counts support this clonotype. CDR3 bases: TGCAGCGCCAGGAGTCCTGGGGCCAACGTCCTGACTTTC. It translates to CSARSPGANVLTF. The gene calls are TRBV29-1 and TRBJ2-6; D remains unclear. There are 13 residues in the CDR3. V was pared by 7 bases and J by 2 bases, with 9 bases between. Per the germline V gene, CDR1 is SQVTM and CDR2 is ANQGSEA.

This chain uses TRBV4-1 with TRBJ2-5; 12 bases map to TRBD2. The length of the CDR3 is 16 residues. Trimming removed 4 bases from V and 3 bases from J; junction bases left unmatched: 6. Germline CDR1 MGHRA, CDR2 YSYEKL. The CDR3 nucleotides read TGCGCCAGCAGCCGCTGGACTAGCGGGACCGAAGAGACCCAGTACTTC. Protein product: CASSRWTSGTEETQYF.

There are a few counts of this clonotype. CDR3 protein: CSARTGLAGGPSSYNEQFF. CDR3 in DNA: TGCAGTGCTAGGACCGGACTAGCGGGGGGGCCGAGCTCCTACAATGAGCAGTTCTTC. The rearrangement uses TRBV20-1 and TRBJ2-1, with 15 nucleotides matching TRBD2. V gave up 3 bases and J gave up 0 bases; unmatched junction bases: 9. The CDR3 runs 19 residues. Looked up from germline, CDR1 is DFQATT and CDR2 is SNEGSKA (reference sequence).

This clonotype was seen repeatedly, ten times or more. The V gene is TRBV18, the J gene TRBJ1-2; D call uncertain. CDR3 length: 14 amino acids. The ends were cut back, 2 bases at V and 2 bases at J, with 9 bases in the middle. The germline V gene has CDR1 KGHSH and CDR2 LQKENI. The CDR3 DNA reads TGTGCCAGCTCACCATCCTCCTTCAACTATGGCTACACCTTC. This gives the protein CASSPSSFNYGYTF. The whole variable domain, remainder taken from reference TRBV18 and TRBJ1-2, is NAGVMQNPRHLVRRRGQEARLRCSPMKGHSHVYWYRQLPEEGLKFMVYLQKENIIDESGMPKERFSAEFPKEGPSILRIQQVVRGDSAAYFCASSPSSFNYGYTFGSGTRLTVV.

This clonotype showed up just a few times. The rearrangement joins TRBV7-8 to TRBJ2-5, with a weak D call TRBD1 (5 bases). The CDR3 length is 14 residues. The germline gives CDR1 SGHVS, CDR2 FQNEAQ. Trimming pared 7 bases from V and 2 bases from J, leaving 14 bases between. This chain's CDR3 is CASTQMTVQETQYF. In DNA form, the CDR3 reads TGTGCCAGCACCCAGATGACAGTTCAAGAGACCCAGTACTTC.

This sequence joins TRBV12-3 or TRBV12-4 and TRBJ2-7; no firm D call. Trimming cost V 6 bases and J 3 bases, with 12 bases left between them. The CDR3 has 13 amino acids. The CDR3 protein is CASSLLVDYEQYF. Written as DNA, the CDR3 is TGTGCCAGCAGCCTCCTAGTGGACTACGAGCAGTACTTC.

This clonotype was observed many times. The V and J genes are TRBV4-1 and TRBJ2-7, with TRBD2 as a possible D gene (6 bases). V lost 0 bases and J lost 5, with 14 bases in between. There are 15 residues in the CDR3. CDR1 and CDR2 from the germline V gene are MGHRA and YSYEKL. CDR3 in DNA: TGCGCCAGCAGCCAAGAAACAGTCCCGGGAGACGAGCAGTACTTC. Its protein product is CASSQETVPGDEQYF.

The chain links TRBV30 to TRBJ2-7, with D tentatively TRBD2 (5 bases). Germline V gene data show CDR1 as GTSNPN and CDR2 as SVGIG (reference sequence). Trimming pared 4 bases from V and 3 bases from J, leaving 10 bases between. The CDR3 extends over 12 amino acids. The CDR3 coding sequence is TGTGCCTGGATCCGCAGCGGCTACGAGCAGTACTTC. Translated: CAWIRSGYEQYF. Supplemented by reference TRBV30 and TRBJ2-7, the full variable domain reads SQTIHQWPATLVQPVGSPLSLECTVEGTSNPNLYWYRQAAGRGLQLLFYSVGIGQISSEVPQNLSASRPQDRQFILSSKKLLLSDSGFYLCAWIRSGYEQYFGPGTRLTVT.

This clonotype was seen ten or more times. The chain links TRBV11-2 to TRBJ1-4, with a possible D match to TRBD1 (6 bases). Germline-derived CDR1 and CDR2 are SGHAT and FQNNGV. This CDR3 is built from 15 residues. Deletions cut 4 bases from V and 8 bases from J, with 17 bases between. In nucleotides, the CDR3 is TGTGCCAGCAGCTCGCAGGGGACCTCCAGGGAAAAACTGTTTTTT. As protein: CASSSQGTSREKLFF.

Ten or more counts support this clonotype. This chain uses TRBV7-2 with TRBJ2-7, with D tentatively TRBD2 (6 bases). Germline V gene lookup returns CDR1 SGHTA and CDR2 FQGNSA. The V end lost 1 base, the J end lost 1 base, and 11 bases lay between the germline ends. This CDR3 spans 15 amino acids. This chain's CDR3 is CASSLGASVSYEQYF. CDR3 nucleotide sequence: TGTGCCAGCAGCTTAGGCGCTAGCGTTTCCTACGAGCAGTACTTC.

This clonotype was picked up a small number of times. The chain has TRBV11-2 and TRBJ2-2; a possible D gene is TRBD2 (5 bases). Germline assignment: CDR1 SGHAT and CDR2 FQNNGV. CDR3 length: 15 residues. The V end was cut by 3 bases, the J end by 0 bases, with 8 bases between. CDR3 coding DNA: TGTGCCAGCAGCTTCGGACTCCCGAACACCGGGGAGCTGTTTTTT. This translates into CASSFGLPNTGELFF.

The chain has TRBV11-2 and TRBJ2-7; 7 bases are a match to TRBD1. This CDR3 spans 15 amino acids. With 5 bases clipped from V and 5 bases from J, the junction kept 12 bases outside the gene matches. Germline V gene data show CDR1 as SGHAT and CDR2 as FQNNGV. The CDR3 DNA reads as TGTGCCAGCAGCCGCCAGACAGGGATATACAACGAGCAGTACTTC. Its protein is CASSRQTGIYNEQYF.

The J gene is TRBJ2-3, the V gene TRBV2; TRBD2 matches 9 bases. The ends lost 8 bases at V and 2 bases at J; junction bases unmatched: 11. This CDR3 spans 16 amino acids. Germline V gene sequence: CDR1 SNHLY, CDR2 FYNNEI. Here the CDR3 DNA reads TGTGCCAGCCGCATGGGCGGGACTAGCAACACAGATACGCAGTATTTT. Its translation: CASRMGGTSNTDTQYF.

This clonotype was observed many times. The chain carries TRBV27 and TRBJ1-6, with a possible D match to TRBD1 (5 bases). This CDR3 is 16 amino acids long. Germline values: CDR1 MNHEY, CDR2 SMNVEV (reference sequence). The ends were cut back, 6 bases at V and 6 bases at J, with 18 bases in the middle. CDR3 residues: CASRPHQTVINSPLHF. CDR3 DNA: TGTGCCAGCAGACCTCACCAGACAGTGATTAATTCACCCCTCCACTTT.

This clonotype came up a few times. This chain connects TRBV19 to TRBJ2-1; 13 nucleotides match TRBD2. The germline V gene encodes CDR1 LNHDA and CDR2 SQIVND (reference sequence). Unmatched junction bases numbered 8, after V lost 6 bases and J lost 6 bases. This CDR3 is built from 16 residues. CDR3 DNA: TGTGCCAGTAGAAGGACTAGCGGGAGTACGGGCAATGAGCAGTTCTTC. This sequence encodes CASRRTSGSTGNEQFF.

This clonotype was picked up a small number of times. The chain recombines TRBV6-5 with TRBJ2-7, with D perhaps assigned TRBD1 or TRBD2 (5 bases each). The CDR3 extends over 16 amino acids. Germline CDR1 reads MNHEY; CDR2 reads SVGAGI. V dropped 0 bases and J dropped 2 bases, with 14 bases sitting between them. This CDR3 is CASSYSKYPGPYEQYF. The CDR3 DNA reads TGTGCCAGCAGTTACTCGAAGTATCCGGGGCCCTACGAGCAGTACTTC.

This clonotype occurred a few times. This rearrangement joins TRBV12-3 or TRBV12-4 to TRBJ2-7; D uncertain. V shed 2 bases and J shed 11 bases, with 10 bases lying between them. The CDR3 sequence is 11 residues long. The CDR3 is CASSLSREEYF. For the CDR3, the DNA is TGTGCCAGCAGTTTATCGAGAGAGGAGTACTTC.

DNA of the CDR3: TGTGCCAGTCGGCCGGGACAGCCAACCTACGAGCAGTACTTC. Translation gives CASRPGQPTYEQYF. The V call is TRBV28, the J call TRBJ2-7; TRBD1 matches 7 bases. The CDR3 extends over 14 amino acids. V shed 9 bases and J 2 bases; nucleotides not matched to a gene: 10. From germline, CDR1 is MDHEN and CDR2 SYDVKM. The full variable domain, in which reference TRBV28 and TRBJ2-7 provide the parts outside the CDR3, is DVKVTQSSRYLVKRTGEKVFLECVQDMDHENMFWYRQDPGLGLRLIYFSYDVKMKEKGDIPEGYSVSREKKERFSLILESASTNQTSMYLCASRPGQPTYEQYFGPGTRLTVT.

This clonotype was seen more than once but under ten times. The V and J genes are TRBV3-1 and TRBJ1-6; possible D gene TRBD1, 5 bases. V was pared by 5 bases and J by 5 bases, with 10 bases between. CDR3 size: 14 residues. In germline, CDR1 is LGHDT, CDR2 YNNKEL (reference sequence). CDR3 protein: CASSEGQNNSPLHF. The CDR3 DNA reads TGTGCCAGCAGCGAGGGGCAGAATAATTCACCCCTCCACTTT.

This clonotype was seen a few times. The chain carries TRBV5-3 and TRBJ2-3, with TRBD2 matching 10 bases. TRBV5-3 is labeled an ORF, and its function is uncertain. After removal of 0 bases from V and 4 bases from J, the junction contained 8 bases not matched to a gene. This CDR3 is built from 17 residues. CDR3 sequence reads: CARSLVGLAGAPDTQYF. As DNA, the CDR3 is TGTGCCAGAAGCTTGGTGGGGCTAGCGGGAGCGCCAGATACGCAGTATTTT.